The 30 T cell receptor beta chains presented below share a single source sample, sequenced in a study of T cell responses to AZD1222 COVID-19 vaccine. Only in-frame clones appear in the TCRdb table, and some are missing; sequencing was by immunoSEQ multiplex PCR. The sample has around 130,000 clones, over 75% seen once; the top ten hold approximately 8.5%. The sample in question was peripheral blood, obtained on day 0 of AZD1222 vaccination. The receptors come from an adult in good health.

The genes are TRBV7-2 and TRBJ1-5; 9 bases map to TRBD1. Germline lookup yields CDR1 SGHTA and CDR2 FQGNSA. The length of the CDR3 is 14 residues. J lost 4 bases, V lost 4 bases, and 2 bases had no gene match. CDR3 residues: CASSSGQGNQPQHF. The CDR3 region has the DNA TGTGCCAGCAGCTCTGGACAGGGGAATCAGCCCCAGCATTTT.

J is TRBJ2-7 and V is TRBV28; D tentatively reads TRBD1 or TRBD2 (5 bases each). In germline, CDR1 is MDHEN, CDR2 SYDVKM. Trimming removed 5 bases at V and 2 bases at J, with 19 bases between. The CDR3 spans 16 residues. CDR3 in amino acids: CASSTPSRDAAYEQYF. The DNA for the CDR3 is TGTGCCAGCAGTACACCGTCCCGGGACGCAGCCTACGAGCAGTACTTC.

This sequence joins TRBV6-6 and TRBJ2-1; TRBD1 aligns across 9 bases. J was trimmed by 7 bases and V by 2 bases; bases with no gene match: 6. CDR1 MNHNY and CDR2 SVGAGI come from the germline V gene (reference sequence). This CDR3 comprises 15 residues. DNA of the CDR3: TGTGCCAGCAGTTACCAGGGACAGGGCCGGAATGAGCAGTTCTTC. It codes for CASSYQGQGRNEQFF.

This chain joins TRBV2 and TRBJ1-4; 9 bases map to TRBD1. V shed 6 bases, J shed 6 bases, and the junction held 5 bases outside the gene matches. CDR1 is SNHLY, CDR2 FYNNEI, per germline. The CDR3 covers 14 residues. In DNA form, the CDR3 reads TGTGCCAGCAGGGAAACAGGGGGCGATGAAAAACTGTTTTTT. Protein: CASRETGGDEKLFF.

This sequence joins TRBV19 and TRBJ1-1; D gene unclear. Germline V gives CDR1 LNHDA, CDR2 SQIVND (reference sequence). This CDR3 comprises 14 residues. V lost 7 bases to trimming and J lost 6 bases, with 18 bases between them. The CDR3 spells CASKDLEGGAEAFF. CDR3 coding DNA: TGTGCCAGTAAAGATTTGGAGGGAGGAGCTGAAGCTTTCTTT.

This chain links TRBV5-1 with TRBJ2-7, with D tentatively TRBD2 (5 bases). Germline loops: CDR1 SGHRS, CDR2 YFSETQ. This CDR3 has 13 amino acids. With 1 base removed from V and 7 bases from J, the gap between germline ends came to 12 bases. The CDR3 nucleotides read TGCGCCAGCAGCTTGTGGGGAACGGGGGAGCAGTACTTC. Translation gives CASSLWGTGEQYF.

The J gene is TRBJ1-5, the V gene TRBV7-9; D unresolved. CDR3 length: 13 residues. V lost 0 bases and J lost 9, with 9 bases in between. Germline V gene sequence: CDR1 SEHNR, CDR2 FQNEAQ (reference sequence). CDR3 in amino acids: CASSLASFPPQHF. The DNA of the CDR3 is TGTGCCAGCAGCTTAGCGTCCTTTCCGCCCCAGCATTTT.

CDR3 sequence: CAISGRADNEQFF. The CDR3 DNA reads as TGTGCCATCAGCGGAAGGGCTGACAATGAGCAGTTCTTC. The chain carries TRBV10-3 and TRBJ2-1, with no clear D. In germline, CDR1 is ENHRY, CDR2 SYGVKD. The germline V and J ends were trimmed by 6 bases and 5 bases, with 11 bases remaining between them. The CDR3 totals 13 residues.

The table lists this clone with a count of one. V gene TRBV19 combines with J gene TRBJ2-1, with 7 bases aligning to TRBD1. The CDR3 covers 14 residues. From germline, CDR1 is LNHDA and CDR2 SQIVND (reference sequence). With V trimmed by 5 bases and J by 4 bases, 5 bases remained unmatched. The CDR3 here is CASSGDSIYNEQFF. The CDR3 region has the DNA TGTGCCAGTAGTGGGGACAGCATATACAATGAGCAGTTCTTC.

This chain links TRBV30 with TRBJ1-1; 7 positions match TRBD1. J gave up 5 bases and V 4 bases, and 7 bases lay outside the gene matches. The CDR3 has 13 amino acids. The germline gives CDR1 GTSNPN, CDR2 SVGIG (reference sequence). CDR3 nucleotides: TGTGCCTGGAACAGGGGTCGGAGTACTGAAGCTTTCTTT. This encodes CAWNRGRSTEAFF. Complete variable domain (other parts from reference TRBV30 and TRBJ1-1): SQTIHQWPATLVQPVGSPLSLECTVEGTSNPNLYWYRQAAGRGLQLLFYSVGIGQISSEVPQNLSASRPQDRQFILSSKKLLLSDSGFYLCAWNRGRSTEAFFGQGTRLTVV.

The rearrangement joins TRBV2 to TRBJ2-2, with 9 bases lining up with TRBD1. CDR1 and CDR2 (germline): SNHLY, FYNNEI. The CDR3 runs to 15 residues. J was trimmed by 4 bases and V by 7 bases; bases with no gene match: 7. The CDR3 DNA reads as TGTGCCAGCACTACACAGGGGGCCTCCACCGGGGAGCTGTTTTTT. Translation: CASTTQGASTGELFF. Full variable domain (missing parts from reference TRBV2 and TRBJ2-2): EPEVTQTPSHQVTQMGQEVILRCVPISNHLYFYWYRQILGQKVEFLVSFYNNEISEKSEIFDDQFSVERPDGSNFTLKIRSTKLEDSAMYFCASTTQGASTGELFFGEGSRLTVL.

This clone turned up a few times. The chain joins TRBV30 to TRBJ2-4; 7 bases are a match to TRBD2. This CDR3 region has 13 residues. V gave up 5 bases and J gave up 5 bases; unmatched junction bases: 6. CDR1 is GTSNPN, CDR2 SVGIG, per germline (reference sequence). The CDR3 loop reads CAWGREGENIQYF. The CDR3, as DNA: TGTGCCTGGGGAAGGGAGGGAGAAAACATTCAGTACTTC.

CDR3 loop: CASSPGTGVDSPLHF. CDR3 nucleotides: TGTGCCAGCAGTCCCGGGACGGGCGTGGATTCACCCCTCCACTTT. This chain joins TRBV2 and TRBJ1-6; D is possibly TRBD1 (5 bases). Looked up from germline, CDR1 is SNHLY and CDR2 is FYNNEI. The CDR3 has 15 amino acids. Trimming shortened V by 5 bases and J by 8 bases, and 16 bases separated the two germline ends.

This clone came up once. The chain couples TRBV4-1 to TRBJ1-2; maybe TRBD1 (6 bases). Germline V lookup: CDR1 MGHRA, CDR2 YSYEKL. Trimming pared 2 bases from V and 4 bases from J, leaving 14 bases between. The CDR3 contains 15 residues. As DNA, the CDR3 is TGCGCCAGCAGCCAACCCCCGGGGGGGCGCTATGGCTACACCTTC. It translates to CASSQPPGGRYGYTF.

The rearrangement links TRBV5-4 to TRBJ1-1; D is ambiguous. The ends were cut back, 1 base at V and 0 bases at J, with 10 bases in the middle. CDR1 and CDR2 from the germline V gene are SGHNT and YYREEE (reference sequence). The CDR3 consists of 15 residues. Here the CDR3 DNA reads TGTGCCAGCAGCTTGAGGTGGGCGGTGAACACTGAAGCTTTCTTT. Translating gives CASSLRWAVNTEAFF.

The chain is built from TRBV19 and TRBJ1-2; 9 bases are a match to TRBD1. From germline, CDR1 is LNHDA and CDR2 SQIVND (reference sequence). J was trimmed by 8 bases and V by 3 bases; bases with no gene match: 13. This CDR3 comprises 16 residues. The CDR3 here is CASSIKPTGGRQGYTF. The CDR3 DNA follows: TGTGCCAGTAGTATTAAGCCTACAGGGGGCAGACAAGGCTACACCTTC.

The chain carries TRBV7-9 and TRBJ2-1; D tentatively fits TRBD1 or TRBD2 (5 bases each). Germline V CDR1 and CDR2: SEHNR, FQNEAQ (reference sequence). The germline V and J ends were trimmed by 5 bases and 6 bases, with 17 bases remaining between them. The CDR3 spans 15 residues. CDR3 loop: CASSPTMGDLNEQFF. The CDR3 nucleotides are TGTGCCAGCAGCCCCACAATGGGGGATCTCAATGAGCAGTTCTTC.

This chain joins TRBV27 and TRBJ1-1, with 7 bases aligning to TRBD1. The V and J ends lost 6 bases and 3 bases, in that order; junction bases with no gene match: 10. This CDR3 contains 15 residues. Germline values: CDR1 MNHEY, CDR2 SMNVEV (reference sequence). The CDR3 bases are TGTGCCAGCAGACAAGGGACAGCGATTTACACTGAAGCTTTCTTT. It specifies CASRQGTAIYTEAFF.

Here the CDR3 DNA reads TGTGCCACCAGTGATACCTATAGCGGGAGGGCCGTTCATACGCAGTATTTT. Encoded protein: CATSDTYSGRAVHTQYF. The chain joins TRBV24-1 to TRBJ2-3, with 11 bases lining up with TRBD2. This CDR3 region has 17 residues. Looked up from germline, CDR1 is KGHDR and CDR2 is SFDVKD. The V and J ends lost 3 bases and 7 bases, in that order; junction bases with no gene match: 11.

The rearrangement uses TRBV5-6 and TRBJ2-7; a possible D gene is TRBD1 (6 bases). This CDR3 has 14 amino acids. V lost 3 bases and J lost 1, with 11 bases in between. Germline loops: CDR1 SGHDT, CDR2 YYEEEE. The CDR3 region has the DNA TGTGCCAGCAGCTCCGGACAGCCTTCCTACGAGCAGTACTTC. As protein: CASSSGQPSYEQYF.

The chain has TRBV7-2 and TRBJ1-1; possibly TRBD1 for D (5 bases). Germline V gene data show CDR1 as SGHTA and CDR2 as FQGNSA. V lost 1 base and J 8 bases, leaving 23 bases between the germline ends. The CDR3 has 17 residues. CDR3 amino acids: CASSLVGDQAARGEAFF. The CDR3 DNA reads TGTGCCAGCAGCTTAGTTGGGGATCAGGCGGCGCGGGGGGAAGCTTTCTTT. The full variable domain, completed using reference TRBV7-2 and TRBJ1-1, is GAGVSQSPSNKVTEKGKDVELRCDPISGHTALYWYRQSLGQGLEFLIYFQGNSAPDKSGLPSDRFSAERTGGSVSTLTIQRTQQEDSAVYLCASSLVGDQAARGEAFFGQGTRLTVV.

V and J are TRBV9 and TRBJ1-4; no firm D call. CDR3 length equals 20 residues. Trimming took 2 bases from V and 1 from J, leaving 24 bases between them. Germline assignment: CDR1 SGDLS and CDR2 YYNGEE. This CDR3 is CASSVSQKTGNVGTNEKLFF. CDR3 DNA: TGTGCCAGCAGCGTGAGTCAGAAAACTGGAAATGTTGGAACTAATGAAAAACTGTTTTTT.

The chain employs TRBV6-2 or TRBV6-3 and TRBJ2-1; 8 bases match TRBD2. After removal of 4 bases from V and 14 bases from J, the junction contained 19 bases not matched to a gene. From germline, CDR1 is MNHEY and CDR2 SVGEGT. This CDR3 has 16 residues. CDR3 amino acids: CASSSNSGTSPRGEFF. CDR3 sequence (DNA): TGTGCCAGCAGTTCCAACTCCGGGACTAGTCCCCGAGGGGAGTTCTTC.

The gene calls are TRBV27 and TRBJ1-4; D might be TRBD1 (5 bases). The V gene's germline CDR1 is MNHEY and CDR2 SMNVEV (reference sequence). CDR3 length: 12 residues. CDR3 in DNA: TGTGCGTCGGGGGGAGACAATGAAAAACTGTTTTTT. It encodes CASGGDNEKLFF.

The J gene is TRBJ2-2, the V gene TRBV27; 10 bases map to TRBD2. The CDR3 sequence is 16 residues long. Germline V gives CDR1 MNHEY, CDR2 SMNVEV (reference sequence). V lost 7 bases to trimming and J lost 4 bases; unmatched junction nucleotides: 9. The CDR3 loop is CASNGAGGPFTGELFF. The CDR3 DNA reads as TGTGCCAGCAATGGAGCGGGAGGGCCGTTCACCGGGGAGCTGTTTTTT.

The genes are TRBV5-1 and TRBJ1-3, with 7 bases that match TRBD1. J was trimmed by 0 bases and V by 4 bases; bases with no gene match: 7. The germline V gene encodes CDR1 SGHRS and CDR2 YFSETQ. This CDR3 spans 16 amino acids. CDR3 amino acids: CASSTGQQSSGNTIYF. CDR3 nucleotides: TGCGCCAGCAGCACGGGACAGCAGAGCTCTGGAAACACCATATATTTT.

The CDR3 sequence: CASSQDPWSEAFF. CDR3 in DNA: TGCGCCAGCAGCCAAGATCCCTGGTCTGAAGCTTTCTTT. V is TRBV4-1 and J is TRBJ1-1; D remains unclear. Per germline, CDR1 MGHRA and CDR2 YSYEKL. The V and J ends lost 0 bases and 6 bases respectively, with 8 bases between them. CDR3 size: 13 residues.

The chain carries TRBV19 and TRBJ2-3, with 10 bases that match TRBD2. Germline values: CDR1 LNHDA, CDR2 SQIVND (reference sequence). The CDR3 length is 16 residues. V was clipped by 6 bases and J by 1 base; unmatched bases: 7. In DNA, the CDR3 is TGTGCCAGTAGATTAACCGGACTAGCGGGCACAGATACGCAGTATTTT. Translated, it gives CASRLTGLAGTDTQYF. Full variable domain (remainder filled in from reference TRBV19 and TRBJ2-3): DGGITQSPKYLFRKEGQNVTLSCEQNLNHDAMYWYRQDPGQGLRLIYYSQIVNDFQKGDIAEGYSVSREKKESFPLTVTSAQKNPTAFYLCASRLTGLAGTDTQYFGPGTRLTVL.

The chain recombines TRBV6-6 with TRBJ2-7, with 8 positions matching TRBD2. Germline trimming cut 5 bases from V and 0 bases from J; bases unmatched to any gene: 3. Germline-derived CDR1 and CDR2 are MNHNY and SVGAGI (reference sequence). CDR3 length: 14 residues. CDR3 protein: CASSKREHSYEQYF. In nucleotides, the CDR3 is TGTGCCAGCAGTAAGCGGGAGCACTCCTACGAGCAGTACTTC.

The genes are TRBV19 and TRBJ2-7, with 10 bases lining up with TRBD1. V shed 6 bases, J shed 2 bases, and the junction held 7 bases outside the gene matches. This CDR3 contains 15 residues. The germline CDR1 and CDR2 sequences are LNHDA and SQIVND (reference sequence). This chain's CDR3 is CASSPLGQGTYEQYF. The CDR3 coding sequence is TGTGCCAGTAGCCCCCTGGGACAGGGGACCTACGAGCAGTACTTC.